These 20 T cell receptor beta chains share one sample of origin, sequenced in a study of T cell clonality in common variable immunodeficiency. Using immunoSEQ multiplex PCR, the repertoire was profiled, and TCRdb retains in-frame clones only, with some absent. The sample includes roughly 32,000 clones, none of them occurring once. The source material was peripheral blood mononuclear cells. The receptor source for this set is a person aged 18 to 70 in good health.

This clone has at least ten counts. The read comes to an end 3 residues before the CDR3 does, leaving the germline J gene to fill in the end. The chain joins TRBV2 to TRBJ1-2; D might be TRBD1 (5 bases). The V gene's germline CDR1 is SNHLY and CDR2 FYNNEI. This CDR3 is 11 amino acids long. The CDR3: CASRPGYGYTF. The sequenced part of the CDR3 DNA is TGTGCCAGCAGACCAGGGTACGGC.

This clone appeared many times. The observed sequence ends 3 residues before the CDR3 terminus, with the missing tail filled in from the germline J gene. The chain joins TRBV20-1 to TRBJ2-3, with TRBD2 identical over 12 bases. Trimming cost V 3 bases and J 3 bases; bases outside gene matches: 4. Germline lookup yields CDR1 DFQATT and CDR2 SNEGSKA (reference sequence). The CDR3 contains 15 residues. CDR3 region: CSASSTSGRTDTQYF. The CDR3 DNA, read in part, is TGCAGTGCTAGTTCGACTAGCGGGAGAACAGATACG.

This clone was picked up a small number of times. The read terminates 3 residues before the CDR3 end, so the remaining end is supplied by the germline J gene. The J gene is TRBJ2-4, the V gene TRBV30, with D tentatively TRBD1 (6 bases). Germline V gene sequence: CDR1 GTSNPN, CDR2 SVGIG (reference sequence). The CDR3 is made up of 11 amino acids. Incomplete CDR3 DNA: TGTGCCTGGTTAATCCAAGGGGGT. Encoded protein: CAWLIQGG. The full CDR3 is CAWLIQGGQYF. The full variable domain, completed using reference TRBV30 and TRBJ2-4, is SQTIHQWPATLVQPVGSPLSLECTVEGTSNPNLYWYRQAAGRGLQLLFYSVGIGQISSEVPQNLSASRPQDRQFILSSKKLLLSDSGFYLCAWLIQGGQYFGAGTRLSVL.

In this sample, this clone turned up a few times. The read finishes 3 residues shy of the CDR3 end, and the germline J gene is used to complete it. The V gene is TRBV7-9, the J gene TRBJ1-2; perhaps TRBD1 as D (5 bases). V shed 6 bases and J shed 6 bases, with 11 bases lying between them. This CDR3 spans 12 amino acids. Germline-derived CDR1 and CDR2 are SEHNR and FQNEAQ (reference sequence). CDR3 sequence: CASSGGTHGYTF. The sequenced part of the CDR3 DNA is TGTGCCAGCAGTGGGGGGACGCATGGC.

At least ten counts were recorded for this clone. Sequencing ends 3 residues short of the CDR3 end; the germline J gene provides the rest. This chain connects TRBV7-2 to TRBJ2-2, with 8 bases identical to TRBD1. Per the germline V gene, CDR1 is SGHTA and CDR2 is FQGNSA. V dropped 3 bases and J dropped 4; count of bases not matched to a gene: 4. This CDR3 has 15 residues. The chain's CDR3 is CASSFSRGRTGELFF. CDR3 DNA (partial): TGTGCCAGCAGCTTTAGCAGGGGGCGCACCGGGGAG.

On this clone: With the read ending 3 residues before the CDR3 end, the germline J gene is used to fill in that end. This chain connects TRBV19 to TRBJ2-3, with 12 bases aligning to TRBD1. J gave up 4 bases and V 2 bases, and 4 bases lay outside the gene matches. This CDR3 is 16 amino acids long. The germline V gene encodes CDR1 LNHDA and CDR2 SQIVND (reference sequence). CDR3 DNA (partial): TGTGCCAGTAGTATACCGGGACAGGGGGCTGCAGATACG. As protein: CASSIPGQGAADT. The whole CDR3 is CASSIPGQGAADTQYF. Complete variable domain (other parts from reference TRBV19 and TRBJ2-3): DGGITQSPKYLFRKEGQNVTLSCEQNLNHDAMYWYRQDPGQGLRLIYYSQIVNDFQKGDIAEGYSVSREKKESFPLTVTSAQKNPTAFYLCASSIPGQGAADTQYFGPGTRLTVL.

This clone was recorded at least ten times. The read falls 3 residues short of the CDR3 end, and the missing part is taken from the germline J gene. The V call is TRBV4-1, the J call TRBJ2-3, with 9 bases matching TRBD2. The CDR3 consists of 17 residues. Germline trimming cut 1 base from V and 5 bases from J; bases unmatched to any gene: 10. Per the germline V gene, CDR1 is MGHRA and CDR2 is YSYEKL. Incomplete CDR3 DNA: TGCGCCAGCAGCCAAGCCCTTAGCGGGAGCGGCGGAGATACG. It is translated as CASSQALSGSGGDT. The CDR3 as a whole reads CASSQALSGSGGDTQYF.

In its sample, this clone was seen many times. The sequenced fragment ends 3 residues before the CDR3 boundary, so the rest is inferred from the germline J gene. The chain carries TRBV6-4 and TRBJ1-1, with D tentatively TRBD1 (5 bases). CDR3 length equals 11 residues. Germline CDR1 and CDR2: MRHNA and SNTAGT. CDR3 amino acids: CASSGGREAFF. Partial CDR3 DNA: TGTGCCAGCAGTGGGGGCAGGGAA.

This clone has more than one count but fewer than ten. A read error may account for a junction end that differs from germline. The CDR3 goes on 3 residues after the read ends, and that part is filled in from the germline J gene. Other DNA sequences within the sample encode an identical CDR3. The gene calls are TRBV30 and TRBJ1-3; 7 nucleotides line up with TRBD1. Looked up from germline, CDR1 is GTSNPN and CDR2 is SVGIG (reference sequence). There are 14 residues in the CDR3. CDR3 DNA (partial): TGTGCCTGGAGTGTCAGGGGGGCCGGGAACACA. It encodes CAWSVRGAGNT. The complete CDR3 protein is CAWSVRGAGNTIYF.

This clone was recorded at least ten times. The read ends 3 residues early relative to the CDR3; the germline J gene fills the gap. The rearrangement uses TRBV9 and TRBJ2-3; tentative D call: TRBD2 (6 bases). Trimming pared 0 bases from V and 4 bases from J, leaving 9 bases between. CDR1 is SGDLS and CDR2 is YYNGEE in the germline V gene. CDR3 length equals 14 residues. CDR3 DNA, as far as it was read: TGTGCCAGCAGCGTAGGTCCTAGCGCAGATACG. It yields the protein CASSVGPSADT. The whole CDR3 region reads CASSVGPSADTQYF.

This clone was seen at least ten times. The read terminates 3 residues before the CDR3 end, so the remaining end is supplied by the germline J gene. The rearrangement uses TRBV19 and TRBJ1-1; possibly TRBD1 for D (5 bases). The germline CDR1 and CDR2 sequences are LNHDA and SQIVND (reference sequence). This CDR3 spans 13 amino acids. V lost 7 bases and J lost 5, with 14 bases in between. CDR3 sequence reads: CASNYGRETEAFF. The part of the CDR3 DNA that was read is TGTGCCAGTAATTACGGCAGGGAGACTGAA.

In the case of this clone: This may come from a read error, since a much larger clone is one base off. The read gets to within 3 residues of the CDR3 end, and the germline J gene fills in the rest. The chain has TRBV7-8 and TRBJ2-7; the match to TRBD1 covers 7 bases. Trimming cost V 8 bases and J 0 bases; bases outside gene matches: 7. From germline, CDR1 is SGHVS and CDR2 FQNEAQ. This CDR3 is built from 14 residues. CDR3 DNA (partial): TGTGCCAGCGCCACCGGGACAGCCTCCTACGAG. Amino acids: CASATGTASYE. The whole CDR3 sequence is CASATGTASYEQYF.

This clone was seen a handful of times. A junction end diverges from the germline sequence, so it may reflect a read error. The read ends 3 residues shy of where the CDR3 ends; the end is completed using the germline J gene. The V gene is TRBV19, the J gene TRBJ2-3, with D maybe TRBD2 (6 bases). This CDR3 contains 12 residues. Per germline, CDR1 LNHDA and CDR2 SQIVND (reference sequence). CDR3 protein: CAGSAGKETQYF. The CDR3 bases that were read are TGTGCCGGTAGCGCGGGGAAAGAGACG.

This clone showed up many times. The read is 3 residues too short to cover the CDR3 end, so that end is filled in from the germline J gene. The chain couples TRBV7-8 to TRBJ2-3, with 9 bases aligning to TRBD2. V gave up 5 bases and J gave up 1 base; unmatched junction bases: 4. Germline V gene lookup returns CDR1 SGHVS and CDR2 FQNEAQ. This CDR3 comprises 15 residues. The CDR3 DNA, read in part, is TGTGCCAGCAGCCATCGACTAGCGGGCACAGATACG. This gives the protein CASSHRLAGTDT. The whole CDR3 sequence reads CASSHRLAGTDTQYF.

There are many counts of this clone. Coverage ceases 3 residues before the CDR3 finishes, and the germline J gene fills in the end. The V and J genes are TRBV2 and TRBJ2-1; 14 bases align to TRBD2. CDR3 length: 16 residues. CDR1 and CDR2 from the germline V gene are SNHLY and FYNNEI. Unmatched junction bases numbered 7, after V lost 3 bases and J lost 9 bases. CDR3 sequence reads: CASSDGTSGRNGEQFF. Incomplete CDR3 DNA: TGTGCCAGCAGTGACGGGACTAGCGGGAGAAACGGTGAG.

As concerns this clone: From the germline J gene comes the end of the CDR3, since the read stops 3 residues before it. The V and J genes are TRBV30 and TRBJ1-4; D gene uncertain. Germline V gives CDR1 GTSNPN, CDR2 SVGIG (reference sequence). The CDR3 consists of 15 residues. The sequenced part of the CDR3 DNA is TGTGCCTGGAGTGACCCTCCTTCGGGTAATTCACCA. It encodes CAWSDPPSGNSP. The complete CDR3 reads CAWSDPPSGNSPLFF.

Concerning this clone itself: The CDR3 extends 3 residues past the end of the read, so its final part is completed from the germline J gene. This chain joins TRBV7-6 and TRBJ2-1; 9 nucleotides agree with TRBD2. The CDR3 totals 15 residues. Trimming at V came to 1 base and at J to 5 bases, leaving 3 bases not matched to a gene. The V gene's germline CDR1 is SGHVS and CDR2 FNYEAQ. The CDR3 is CASSLGLAGDNEQFF. CDR3 bases read: TGTGCCAGCAGCTTAGGGTTAGCGGGAGACAATGAG.

Concerning this clone itself: The read terminates 3 residues before the CDR3 end, so the remaining end is supplied by the germline J gene. The genes are TRBV18 and TRBJ1-1; 8 bases match TRBD1. V was pared by 4 bases and J by 4 bases, with 11 bases of the junction left unmatched. The CDR3 covers 16 residues. The V gene's germline CDR1 is KGHSH and CDR2 LQKENI. CDR3 DNA (partial): TGTGCCAGCTCACGACCCGGGACAGGCTCGGGCACTGAA. Its protein is CASSRPGTGSGTE. The full CDR3 is CASSRPGTGSGTEAFF.

This clone was seen a few times. The read gets to within 3 residues of the CDR3 end, and the germline J gene fills in the rest. The J gene is TRBJ1-2, the V gene TRBV19; tentatively, D is TRBD1 (6 bases). CDR1 is LNHDA, CDR2 SQIVND, per germline (reference sequence). The CDR3 covers 13 residues. The CDR3 sequence: CASRRGGYNDYTF. The covered CDR3 bases are TGTGCCAGTAGAAGGGGGGGCTACAATGAC.

Many counts were recorded for this clone. The read terminates 3 residues before the CDR3 end, so the remaining end is supplied by the germline J gene. The rearrangement uses TRBV2 and TRBJ1-1, with TRBD1 matching over 9 bases. The germline V gene has CDR1 SNHLY and CDR2 FYNNEI. Trimming removed 4 bases from V and 5 bases from J; junction bases left unmatched: 8. CDR3 length equals 15 residues. The CDR3 bases that were read are TGTGCCAGCAGTGGGGGACAGGGAGGTACGACTGAA. This gives the protein CASSGGQGGTTE. The whole CDR3 is CASSGGQGGTTEAFF.